The 29 T cell receptor beta chains reported below all come from one sample, sequenced in a study of blood T cell repertoires in COVID-19. The assay was immunoSEQ multiplex PCR, and TCRdb's table has in-frame clones only and misses some. The data hold some 66,000 clones, with more than 80% observed a single time. Sequencing was performed on peripheral blood. The receptors stem from a human donor with active COVID-19. The donor label of this sample is uncertain.

In its sample, this clone was seen a few times. The J gene is TRBJ2-2, the V gene TRBV3-1 (or the pseudogene TRBV3-2), with TRBD2 matching over 13 bases. Trimming cost V 3 bases and J 13 bases; bases outside gene matches: 17. Germline values: CDR1 LGHDT, CDR2 YNNKEL (reference sequence). CDR3 length equals 18 residues. The CDR3 sequence is CASSHPTGLAGLWGALFF. DNA for the CDR3: TGTGCCAGCAGCCATCCTACGGGACTAGCGGGGCTTTGGGGAGCGCTGTTTTTT.

The chain couples TRBV5-1 to TRBJ1-1; TRBD1 is a possible D gene (6 bases). The V gene lost 0 bases and the J gene lost 6 bases, with 9 bases spanning the gap. Germline V lookup: CDR1 SGHRS, CDR2 YFSETQ. CDR3 length: 13 residues. The CDR3 DNA reads TGCGCCAGCAGCTTGGGACAGGCTCCTGAAGCTTTCTTT. Residues: CASSLGQAPEAFF.

The chain combines TRBV7-2 with TRBJ2-5, with a possible D match to TRBD1 (6 bases). Germline assignment: CDR1 SGHTA and CDR2 FQGNSA. Trimming cost V 3 bases and J 5 bases, with 13 bases left between them. This CDR3 has 14 amino acids. This CDR3 reads CASSFQGGYETQYF. The CDR3 nucleotides read TGTGCCAGCAGCTTTCAAGGGGGATACGAGACCCAGTACTTC.

The rearrangement uses TRBV30 and TRBJ1-2; D call uncertain. The CDR3 runs to 13 residues. Germline CDR1 and CDR2: GTSNPN and SVGIG (reference sequence). V gave up 3 bases and J gave up 4 bases, with 12 bases separating them. The CDR3 spells CAWRDSGGYGYTF. For the CDR3, the DNA is TGTGCCTGGAGGGACTCGGGCGGCTATGGCTACACCTTC.

The chain links TRBV28 to TRBJ2-1; D is uncertain. The CDR3 has 15 amino acids. CDR1 is MDHEN, CDR2 SYDVKM, per germline. The V end was cut by 3 bases, the J end by 4 bases, with 13 bases between. CDR3 loop: CASSFSSVMYNEQFF. DNA for the CDR3: TGTGCCAGCAGTTTTTCGAGCGTTATGTACAATGAGCAGTTCTTC. Based on the CDR3 plus reference TRBV28 and TRBJ2-1, the full variable domain is DVKVTQSSRYLVKRTGEKVFLECVQDMDHENMFWYRQDPGLGLRLIYFSYDVKMKEKGDIPEGYSVSREKKERFSLILESASTNQTSMYLCASSFSSVMYNEQFFGPGTRLTVL.

This clone has more than one count but fewer than ten. The V and J genes are TRBV27 and TRBJ1-3; 9 bases map to TRBD1. Trimming cost V 6 bases and J 4 bases; bases outside gene matches: 7. In germline, CDR1 is MNHEY, CDR2 SMNVEV (reference sequence). The CDR3 spans 15 residues. The CDR3 DNA follows: TGTGCCAGCAGGTCGACAGGGGGTCCAGGAAACACCATATATTTT. This gives the protein CASRSTGGPGNTIYF.

The J gene is TRBJ1-3, the V gene TRBV28; D is ambiguous. V lost 8 bases, J lost 0 bases, and 14 bases lay in between. The CDR3 is made up of 15 amino acids. Germline CDR1 MDHEN, CDR2 SYDVKM. This chain's CDR3 is CASVTVGLSGNTIYF. The CDR3 DNA reads as TGTGCCAGCGTTACCGTCGGTCTCTCTGGAAACACCATATATTTT.

The rearrangement uses TRBV5-6 and TRBJ2-7; D is ambiguous. Trimming cost V 0 bases and J 2 bases, with 6 bases left between them. The length of the CDR3 is 13 residues. CDR1 is SGHDT and CDR2 is YYEEEE in the germline V gene. The CDR3, as DNA: TGTGCCAGCAGCTTGGCTCGCGCCTACGAGCAGTACTTC. Protein product: CASSLARAYEQYF.

This chain links TRBV19 with TRBJ2-3; 12 bases map to TRBD1. The CDR3 contains 15 residues. V was clipped by 6 bases and J by 5 bases; unmatched bases: 6. Germline V lookup: CDR1 LNHDA, CDR2 SQIVND (reference sequence). CDR3 residues: CASREGQGARDTQYF. The CDR3 bases are TGTGCCAGTAGGGAGGGACAGGGGGCGAGAGATACGCAGTATTTT.

The V gene is TRBV7-3, the J gene TRBJ2-3; D possibly corresponds to TRBD1 (6 bases). The CDR3 covers 15 residues. Germline V gives CDR1 SGHTA, CDR2 FQGTGA. The V and J ends lost 2 bases and 4 bases respectively, with 13 bases between them. CDR3 sequence reads: CASSLGWGRPDTQYF. The CDR3 bases are TGTGCCAGCAGCTTAGGCTGGGGGCGCCCAGATACGCAGTATTTT.

The gene calls are TRBV6-5 and TRBJ2-7; 10 nucleotides match TRBD1. V lost 4 bases, J lost 4 bases, and 4 bases stayed unmatched. Germline lookup yields CDR1 MNHEY and CDR2 SVGAGI. The CDR3 contains 14 residues. The CDR3 protein is CASSSGTGVYEQYF. CDR3 in DNA: TGTGCCAGCAGTTCCGGGACAGGGGTGTACGAGCAGTACTTC.

The CDR3 DNA reads TGTGCCAGCAGGCCTCGACATGCGGGTCAGCCCCAGCATTTT. Encoded protein: CASRPRHAGQPQHF. The rearrangement uses TRBV6-5 and TRBJ1-5, with D unclear. From germline, CDR1 is MNHEY and CDR2 SVGAGI. Trimming removed 6 bases from V and 6 bases from J, with 15 bases in between. The CDR3 length is 14 residues.

The CDR3 spells CASRPGDRYTDTQYF. The CDR3 bases are TGTGCCAGCAGGCCTGGGGACAGGTACACAGATACGCAGTATTTT. V is TRBV6-2 or TRBV6-3 and J is TRBJ2-3, with 8 bases that match TRBD1. With V trimmed by 6 bases and J by 2 bases, 7 bases remained unmatched. The CDR3 length is 15 residues. Germline V gene data show CDR1 as MNHEY and CDR2 as SVGEGT.

The genes are TRBV28 and TRBJ1-2, with 11 bases aligning to TRBD1. The CDR3 runs to 15 residues. The V segment lost 9 bases and the J segment 4 bases; nucleotides outside the gene matches: 10. Germline V CDR1 and CDR2: MDHEN, SYDVKM. The CDR3 protein is CASSRTGGNPYGYTF. In nucleotides, the CDR3 is TGTGCCAGTTCGCGGACAGGGGGCAACCCCTATGGCTACACCTTC.

This clone was counted once. This chain joins TRBV2 and TRBJ2-1; 13 bases align to TRBD2. Germline loops: CDR1 SNHLY, CDR2 FYNNEI. The CDR3 spans 14 residues. Trimming cost V 8 bases and J 6 bases; bases outside gene matches: 4. The CDR3 sequence is CASGGTSGANEQFF. CDR3 nucleotides: TGTGCCAGCGGCGGGACTAGCGGGGCCAATGAGCAGTTCTTC.

CDR3 protein: CASSTYSGRASTDTQYF. CDR3 DNA sequence: TGTGCCAGCAGTACCTATAGCGGGAGGGCCAGCACAGATACGCAGTATTTT. The rearrangement joins TRBV27 to TRBJ2-3, with 11 bases lining up with TRBD2. The germline V gene encodes CDR1 MNHEY and CDR2 SMNVEV (reference sequence). This CDR3 region has 17 residues. The V segment lost 5 bases and the J segment 0 bases; nucleotides outside the gene matches: 7.

This chain links TRBV9 with TRBJ1-1; tentative D call: TRBD1 (6 bases). Looked up from germline, CDR1 is SGDLS and CDR2 is YYNGEE. V was trimmed by 1 base and J by 6 bases, leaving 13 bases between them. This CDR3 spans 14 amino acids. The CDR3 region has the DNA TGTGCCAGCAGCGTAAATCAGGGGCCGGCTGAAGCTTTCTTT. This codes for CASSVNQGPAEAFF.

J is TRBJ2-1 and V is TRBV4-1; 10 bases match TRBD2. Trimming removed 6 bases from V and 5 bases from J; junction bases left unmatched: 4. Germline CDR1 is MGHRA and CDR2 is YSYEKL. This CDR3 contains 14 residues. The CDR3 protein is CASRLAGANNEQFF. In DNA, the CDR3 is TGCGCCAGCAGGCTAGCGGGAGCGAACAATGAGCAGTTCTTC.

This rearrangement joins TRBV5-6 to TRBJ1-5; tentative D call: TRBD1 (6 bases). CDR3 length equals 12 residues. Germline V CDR1 and CDR2: SGHDT, YYEEEE. The ends were cut back, 4 bases at V and 4 bases at J, with 6 bases in the middle. The CDR3: CASSTGNQPQHF. The CDR3 DNA reads TGTGCCAGCAGCACAGGGAATCAGCCCCAGCATTTT.

This clone was detected a few times. The chain links TRBV21-1 to TRBJ1-2; TRBD1, the D gene given by the table, was not confirmed from the DNA. TRBV21-1 is a pseudogene locus. The CDR3 contains 17 residues. The CDR3 region is CASSKGPGQCHNYGYTF. DNA for the CDR3: TGTGCCAGCAGCAAAGGCCCTGGCCAGTGCCATAACTATGGCTACACCTTC.

The chain combines TRBV5-1 with TRBJ2-5, with 10 bases matching TRBD2. From germline, CDR1 is SGHRS and CDR2 YFSETQ. This CDR3 comprises 16 residues. Trimming removed 4 bases from V and 4 bases from J; junction bases left unmatched: 10. The CDR3: CASSLSAGGPGETQYF. The CDR3 nucleotides read TGCGCCAGCAGCCTCTCAGCGGGAGGGCCCGGAGAGACCCAGTACTTC.

This clone has just one count. The V gene is TRBV3-1 (or the pseudogene TRBV3-2), the J gene TRBJ1-1, with TRBD1 matching 7 bases. Trimming cost V 4 bases and J 0 bases; bases outside gene matches: 5. The CDR3 covers 15 residues. CDR1 and CDR2 (germline): LGHDT, YNNKEL (reference sequence). The CDR3 DNA is TGTGCCAGCAGCCGTCCGGGACAGATGAACACTGAAGCTTTCTTT. This encodes CASSRPGQMNTEAFF.

J is TRBJ2-3 and V is TRBV29-1, with D possibly matching TRBD1 (8 bases). Germline CDR1 SQVTM, CDR2 ANQGSEA. With 6 bases removed from V and 3 bases from J, the gap between germline ends came to 16 bases. The CDR3 runs to 14 residues. CDR3: CSVVQGGRTDTQYF. The CDR3 coding sequence is TGCAGCGTAGTACAGGGGGGGCGGACAGATACGCAGTATTTT.

The V call is TRBV7-2, the J call TRBJ2-2; 9 bases fit TRBD1. CDR3 length: 15 residues. Germline loops: CDR1 SGHTA, CDR2 FQGNSA. V gave up 4 bases and J gave up 3 bases; unmatched junction bases: 3. The CDR3 DNA is TGTGCCAGCAGCTGGGACAGGGTGTACACCGGGGAGCTGTTTTTT. Its translation: CASSWDRVYTGELFF.

The J gene is TRBJ2-7, the V gene TRBV29-1; 9 nucleotides match TRBD1. J gave up 6 bases and V 6 bases, and 12 bases lay outside the gene matches. The CDR3 loop spans 14 amino acids. CDR1 is SQVTM and CDR2 is ANQGSEA in the germline V gene. CDR3: CSVVVPGQGGEQYF. In DNA, the CDR3 is TGCAGCGTCGTGGTTCCGGGACAGGGCGGCGAGCAGTACTTC.

The chain is built from TRBV6-5 and TRBJ2-2; 7 positions match TRBD1. This CDR3 is 15 amino acids long. Germline CDR1 is MNHEY and CDR2 is SVGAGI. V shed 5 bases and J 7 bases; nucleotides not matched to a gene: 10. CDR3 in amino acids: CASSTGRGLVGELFF. CDR3 nucleotides: TGTGCCAGCAGTACCGGAAGGGGGCTGGTCGGGGAGCTGTTTTTT.

The chain carries TRBV9 and TRBJ1-4; a possible D gene is TRBD1 (6 bases). Germline loops: CDR1 SGDLS, CDR2 YYNGEE. V was pared by 4 bases and J by 5 bases, with 12 bases between. The CDR3 spans 14 residues. CDR3 in amino acids: CASSLRGGNEKLFF. The CDR3 coding sequence is TGTGCCAGCAGCCTAAGGGGGGGCAATGAAAAACTGTTTTTT.

This chain connects TRBV4-2 to TRBJ2-7; 8 bases align to TRBD2. V lost 0 bases, J lost 2 bases, and 3 bases stayed unmatched. Germline CDR1 and CDR2: LGHNA and YNFKEQ. This CDR3 contains 15 residues. The CDR3 DNA reads as TGTGCCAGCAGCCAAGACACTAGCGGACCCTACGAGCAGTACTTC. This encodes CASSQDTSGPYEQYF.

The chain couples TRBV4-2 to TRBJ2-4, with 7 bases aligning to TRBD1. The V gene end was trimmed by 0 bases and the J gene end by 1 base; junction bases not matched to a gene: 3. CDR1 is LGHNA and CDR2 is YNFKEQ in the germline V gene. The CDR3 length is 16 residues. The CDR3 sequence is CASSQEEGAAKNIQYF. DNA for the CDR3: TGTGCCAGCAGCCAAGAAGAGGGGGCCGCCAAAAACATTCAGTACTTC.